The TCR beta chain described here comes from a study of metastatic and nonmetastatic thyroid tumors. As for the study in general: For malignant and benign thyroid patients, tumor or nodule tissue and blood were the sources whose repertoires were compared.

Study observations and caveats: Within blood and tumor, benign nodules reportedly had significantly lower TCR beta diversity than malignant thyroid tumors did.

Nobody among the patients had been given any treatment before thyroid surgery. Germline CDR1 SGHAT, CDR2 FQNNGV. The CDR3 runs 16 residues. The V end was cut by 2 bases, the J end by 2 bases, with 12 bases between. As concerns this clone: As yet, its antigen is unknown.

Original methodology: Built for papillary thyroid cancer, a distant-metastasis classifier drew on CDR3 differences across clinicopathological groups. TCRdb re-processed the PCR reads through MiXCR. None of the V and J calls come from the authors' own analysis; TCRdb made them. The repertoire has 35,000 to 40,000 clones, roughly 20% of them found once; the top ten carry around a sixth. This chain links TRBV11-2 with TRBJ1-4, with D tentatively TRBD1 (6 bases). Sequencing was performed on blood. The source is a female donor with papillary thyroid cancer or a benign thyroid nodule (not recorded which). Some clones in this sample may be carry-over from other donors' samples. CDR3 residues: CASSLIGGVTNEKLFF. CDR3 nucleotide sequence: TGTGCCAGCAGCTTAATAGGGGGGGTTACTAATGAAAAACTGTTTTTT.